This TCR beta chain was found in a study of a mutant IDH1 vaccine in newly diagnosed glioma. Across the whole study: It was radiotherapy, temozolomide, or both that patients received previously, with most receiving both. Study-level points and caveats: Changes in top peripheral clonotypes did not appear linked to pseudoprogression.

This clone has a single count. Its antigen is still unknown. The time point was: week 5, during vaccination. One vaccine dose held 300 ug of mutant IDH1 20-mer peptide and came with topical imiquimod. TCRdb's table, derived via immunoSEQ multiplex PCR, lists solely in-frame clones and lacks some. This table has about 50,000 clones, more than 70% appearing once. This receptor was obtained from a man in his fifties with glioma. Material: PBMCs, obtained from a glioma patient whose treatment included an IDH1 peptide vaccine.

DNA for the CDR3: TGTGCCAGCAGTTGGACAGGGAATTCCTACGAGCAGTACTTC. Its translation: CASSWTGNSYEQYF. The chain combines TRBV7-9 with TRBJ2-7, with 8 nucleotides matching TRBD1. The germline V gene encodes CDR1 SEHNR and CDR2 FQNEAQ (reference sequence). J lost 1 base, V lost 6 bases, and 5 bases had no gene match. The CDR3 has 14 residues.